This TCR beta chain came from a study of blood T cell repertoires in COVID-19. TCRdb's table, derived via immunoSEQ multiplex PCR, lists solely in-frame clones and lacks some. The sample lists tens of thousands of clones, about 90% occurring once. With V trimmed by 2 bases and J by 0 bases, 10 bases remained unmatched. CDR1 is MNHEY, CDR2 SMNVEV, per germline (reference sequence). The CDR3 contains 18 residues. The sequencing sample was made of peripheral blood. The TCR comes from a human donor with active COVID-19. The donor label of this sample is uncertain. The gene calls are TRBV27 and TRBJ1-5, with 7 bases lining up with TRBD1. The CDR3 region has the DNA TGTGCCAGCAGTTTACAGACCCAGGGGGATTATAGCAATCAGCCCCAGCATTTT. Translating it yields CASSLQTQGDYSNQPQHF.